One sample yielded the 2 T cell receptor beta chains listed below, sequenced in a study of CD8 T cells in ankylosing spondylitis. One entry per CDR3 protein, called by TCRdb with MiXCR from the 5' RACE reads. The sample contains about 160,000 distinct CDR3 sequences, 9.8% of which appear only once. Specimen: blood, either unsorted or a sorted T cell fraction (not recorded which). All receptors come from a female donor with ankylosing spondylitis or in good health (not recorded which).

This clonotype was detected only a few times. The chain employs TRBV4-3 and TRBJ2-7; 13 nucleotides match TRBD2. V dropped 0 bases and J dropped 6; count of bases not matched to a gene: 2. Germline V CDR1 and CDR2: LGHNA, YSLEER. The length of the CDR3 is 15 residues. The CDR3 spells CASSQDRLAGGEQYF. In DNA, the CDR3 is TGCGCCAGCAGCCAAGATAGACTAGCGGGAGGCGAGCAGTACTTC.

A few counts support this clonotype. J is TRBJ2-3 and V is TRBV5-1; 7 bases match TRBD1. The CDR3 contains 13 residues. Germline CDR1 is SGHRS and CDR2 is YFSETQ. Trimming cost V 7 bases and J 5 bases; bases outside gene matches: 7. The CDR3 bases are TGCGCCAGCCGAGGGGGCGCGGAAGATACGCAGTATTTT. It translates to CASRGGAEDTQYF.